This TCR beta chain comes out of a study of cytomegalovirus exposure and HLA in healthy donors. Study-level points and caveats: Rare sequences made up most TCRs, while some public TCRs were found in many donors. The productive fraction for most TCR beta V segments was about 87% or about 30% in an earlier analysis. After further analysis at a later stage, 16,951 TCR beta sequences were associated with HLA alleles at 0.05 false discovery rate.

It was with 60 Vbeta and 13 Jbeta primers that the PCR ran. Clones were read by immunoSEQ multiplex PCR, and TCRdb kept only the in-frame ones, dropping some. The repertoire holds over 150,000 clones, with around 82% as singletons. The CDR3 has 19 residues. The ends lost 0 bases at V and 0 bases at J; junction bases unmatched: 7. In regard to this clone: Its antigen is currently unknown.

The receptor was isolated from a woman in her 30s in good health and CMV-seronegative. Sample: PBMCs. The chain recombines TRBV6-7 with TRBJ1-5, with 11 bases lining up with TRBD1. TRBV6-7 is treated as an ORF (open reading frame) with a function not yet certain. The CDR3 DNA reads TGTGCCAGCAGTTACTCTGGGACAGGGGGGGGTAATAGCAATCAGCCCCAGCATTTT. This encodes CASSYSGTGGGNSNQPQHF.